Listed here is a single TCR beta chain. The specificity of this receptor is unknown. No much larger clone is present one base from it, and per-base qualities are unavailable. For CDR1 and CDR2, the germline V gene (reference sequence) lists PRHDT and FYEKMQ. The CDR3, from cysteine to phenylalanine, totals 13 residues. Only the CDR3 region is kept as DNA, spanning 39 bases read in frame from base 1. V is clipped by 5 bases and J by 4 bases, and the sequence between their germline boundaries is 9 bases long. Donors were healthy HIV-negative adults with no recently reported acute infections or vaccinations. All donors were Caucasian adults living in Nashville, Tennessee, USA. Magnetic negative selection was used to enrich CD4+ T cells, after which naive cells were positively selected on CD45RA and the negative fraction became the memory subset. After blood collection by leukapheresis, PBMCs were isolated using Ficoll-Histopaque density gradient centrifugation and then cryopreserved in the vapor phase of liquid nitrogen. Purity and quantity of every magnetically sorted T cell population were checked by analytical flow cytometry. Each sorted fraction had its genomic DNA isolated and then quantified by UV absorbance on a Nanodrop 2000c.

TCR CDR3 regions were amplified from genomic DNA by multiplex PCR using the deep immunoSEQ assay. For each cell subset, the extracted genomic DNA was distributed evenly across all wells of several immunoSEQ 96-well plates, and each plate served as one replicate. For sorted subsets, about 0.2 ug genomic DNA, equal to tens of thousands of T cell genomes, was loaded into each replicate PCR. The purified libraries were quantified using a Qubit 3.0 fluorometer, sized with a Bioanalyzer 2100, and then quantified again using the KAPA Library Quantification kit. Each immunoSEQ 96-well plate was sequenced on its own single-read 150-cycle Illumina NextSeq 550 flow cell. The authors' pipeline ran thus. Because the immunoSEQ output included only junctional sequences and no quality scores, the filtering could not be the same as the filtering used for full-length reads. To assign V/J genes and CDR3, sequences were annotated using PyIR, a Python wrapper for IgBLAST v1.9, with IMGT germline references. Reads were removed for weak V/J assignments (E-value above 1e-6), missing CDR3, stop codons, out-of-frame junctions, or ambiguous translated residues. V3J clonotypes were defined by identical inferred V gene, J gene, and CDR3 amino acid sequence. Percentage overlap between repertoires was computed as shared unique clonotypes divided by the size of the smaller repertoire. Three approaches were used to assess repertoire richness: RTK rarefaction, the Chao1 estimator, and Recon v2.1 estimates of unobserved clonotypes. Generation probabilities were computed with OLGA for all TCRbeta clonotypes obtained by the gDNA method from a handful of donors. Not all clones reach the TCRdb copy of this immuneACCESS table, which keeps in-frame sequences only. Checked studies attribute under half of the gap to unresolved V genes and leave the rest unexplained. Clone size and V and J calls were adopted from that table, with D and trimming inferred from the DNA. The sample contains around 2,000,000 clones, 85% to 95% of them found a single time. The leading ten clones occupy 0.13% of the sample.

The sample originates from a study of shared clonotypes between healthy human individuals (dated by TCRdb to 2020 to 2021). Regarding the complete study: Three men and two women, aged 18 to 49 years, made up the cohort. Libraries were prepared and TCR repertoires were sequenced by different laboratories using diverse techniques, in order to increase sequencing depth and limit assay-specific biases. To estimate repertoire size and how much clonotype sharing occurs between individuals, the study deeply sequenced the blood TCR repertoires of five healthy adults. For each donor, CD4 naive and CD4 memory were each run on three plates, CD8 naive on two plates, and CD8 memory on one plate. Each donor's leukapheresis produced roughly between about 0.9 and 9.5 billion PBMCs. Beyond this particular receptor, the publication reports: Because the study included only a small number of donors, the genetic and exposure-history diversity represented was limited. Clonotypes shared by all four sorted-subset donors showed higher generation probabilities than non-shared clonotypes. Sampling was restricted to blood, and TCR repertoires in tissue are likely to differ from TCR repertoires in blood. Larger estimated clonotype richness was generally found for naive subsets than for memory subsets. Even with the large sequencing depth, rarefaction of the sorted-subset datasets indicated that sequencing was incomplete. Pairwise subsampling indicated that sequencing depth was expected to affect the degree of clonotype sharing among donors. Sharing across four donors was observed for about 5% of naive CD4, 3% to 3.5% of naive CD8, over 2% of memory CD4, and roughly 0.4% of memory CD8 clonotypes.

The origin of this receptor is a young man in good health. The specimen sequenced was naive CD4+ T cells sorted from blood. In the paper's terms, the cell subset or site label means: CD45RA+ positively selected. Recombination connected TRBV13 to TRBJ1-5, with the D gene not confidently named. The DNA is TGTGCCAGCAGCCAAAATCCTAATCAGCCCCAGCATTTT. Translated, it gives CASSQNPNQPQHF.